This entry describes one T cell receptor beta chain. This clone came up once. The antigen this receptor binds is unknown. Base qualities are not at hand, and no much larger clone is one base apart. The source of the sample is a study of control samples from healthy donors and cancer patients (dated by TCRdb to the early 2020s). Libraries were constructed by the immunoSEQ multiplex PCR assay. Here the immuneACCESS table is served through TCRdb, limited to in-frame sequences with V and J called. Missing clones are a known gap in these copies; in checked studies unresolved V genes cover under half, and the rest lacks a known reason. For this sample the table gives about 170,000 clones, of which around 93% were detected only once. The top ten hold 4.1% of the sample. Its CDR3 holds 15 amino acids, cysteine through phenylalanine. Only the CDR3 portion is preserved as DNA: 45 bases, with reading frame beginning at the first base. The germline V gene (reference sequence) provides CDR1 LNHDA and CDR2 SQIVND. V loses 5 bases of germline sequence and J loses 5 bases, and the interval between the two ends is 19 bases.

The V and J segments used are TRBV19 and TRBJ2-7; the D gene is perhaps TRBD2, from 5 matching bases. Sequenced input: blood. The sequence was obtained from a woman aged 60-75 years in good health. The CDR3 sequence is CASSSGGWSRDEQYF. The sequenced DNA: TGTGCCAGTAGTTCCGGCGGGTGGTCGAGGGACGAGCAGTACTTC. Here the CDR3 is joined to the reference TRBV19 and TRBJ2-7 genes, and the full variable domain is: DGGITQSPKYLFRKEGQNVTLSCEQNLNHDAMYWYRQDPGQGLRLIYYSQIVNDFQKGDIAEGYSVSREKKESFPLTVTSAQKNPTAFYLCASSSGGWSRDEQYFGPGTRLTVT.